This T cell receptor (beta chain) was recorded in a study of cytomegalovirus exposure and HLA in healthy donors. This CDR3 comprises 16 residues. Germline CDR1 MNHNY, CDR2 SVGAGI (reference sequence). With 6 bases clipped from V and 5 bases from J, the junction kept 14 bases outside the gene matches. With 60 Vbeta and 13 Jbeta primers, the PCR was carried out. Assay used: immunoSEQ multiplex PCR; TCRdb lists only in-frame clones, some missing. The sample has 150,000 to 200,000 clones; around 62% are singletons. The gene calls are TRBV6-6 and TRBJ2-7; 9 bases are a match to TRBD1. The receptor's source is a man aged 35-49 years in good health and CMV-seronegative. Sequenced material: PBMCs. For the CDR3, the DNA is TGTGCCAGCAGCCAGAGCCGGGACAGGGTTGAAAACGAGCAGTACTTC. Its translation: CASSQSRDRVENEQYF.